This T cell receptor (beta chain) derives from a study of T cells after yellow fever vaccination. TCRdb passed the 5' RACE reads through MiXCR, listing each CDR3 protein once. The data hold more than 350,000 distinct CDR3 sequences, with 11% observed a single time. CDR3 length equals 14 residues. V was pared by 4 bases and J by 4 bases, with 5 bases of the junction left unmatched. Germline V gene lookup returns CDR1 SGHNT and CDR2 YYREEE (reference sequence). This clonotype was counted only a few times. The sequencing here drew on PBMCs, taken on the day of the first yellow fever vaccination. The clonotype was recovered from a young man who received the YFV17D yellow fever vaccine. The chain couples TRBV5-4 to TRBJ2-5, with 9 bases matching TRBD1. The CDR3 is CASSQQGAAETQYF. CDR3 sequence (DNA): TGTGCCAGCAGCCAACAGGGGGCTGCAGAGACCCAGTACTTC.